This T cell receptor (beta chain) was profiled in a study of identical twins. This clonotype turned up a few times. TCRdb fed the 5' RACE reads into MiXCR, producing one record per CDR3 protein. Among approximately 1.8 million distinct CDR3 sequences listed, under 35% were seen once. Germline lookup yields CDR1 DFQATT and CDR2 SNEGSKA (reference sequence). V was cut by 3 bases and J by 7 bases, with 13 bases left in between. There are 13 residues in the CDR3. The V call is TRBV20-1, the J call TRBJ2-1; tentatively, D is TRBD2 (5 bases). Sequences were obtained from cord blood. The clonotype was recovered from a newborn girl in good health. The CDR3 is CSARASRPNEQFF. The CDR3 DNA sequence: TGCAGTGCTAGGGCTAGCAGGCCTAATGAGCAGTTCTTC.